This TCR beta chain was obtained from a study of cytomegalovirus exposure and HLA in healthy donors. General study results and limits: Apparent HLA restriction characterized most CMV-associated TCR beta chains in a later analysis. A few CMV-associated chains were confirmed in vitro to be specific for CMV antigens. Several of the most significant clusters appeared, in a later analysis, to be linked to common viral pathogens.

The PCR ran on 60 Vbeta and 13 Jbeta primers. The method was immunoSEQ multiplex PCR; TCRdb's version includes in-frame clones alone and lacks a portion of them. This sample's clone table lists over 200,000 clones. As for this clone: Its cognate antigen is unknown.

Sequencing input: PBMCs. The TCR was taken from a woman aged 30 to 39 in good health and CMV-seropositive.

In nucleotides, the CDR3 is TGTGCCAGCAGCCTCACAGGGGGCGGGACTGAAGCTTTCTTT. Translation gives CASSLTGGGTEAFF. V and J are TRBV2 and TRBJ1-1, with TRBD1 matching over 9 bases. Germline V lookup: CDR1 SNHLY, CDR2 FYNNEI. The CDR3 loop spans 14 amino acids. The V segment lost 6 bases and the J segment 5 bases; nucleotides outside the gene matches: 7.